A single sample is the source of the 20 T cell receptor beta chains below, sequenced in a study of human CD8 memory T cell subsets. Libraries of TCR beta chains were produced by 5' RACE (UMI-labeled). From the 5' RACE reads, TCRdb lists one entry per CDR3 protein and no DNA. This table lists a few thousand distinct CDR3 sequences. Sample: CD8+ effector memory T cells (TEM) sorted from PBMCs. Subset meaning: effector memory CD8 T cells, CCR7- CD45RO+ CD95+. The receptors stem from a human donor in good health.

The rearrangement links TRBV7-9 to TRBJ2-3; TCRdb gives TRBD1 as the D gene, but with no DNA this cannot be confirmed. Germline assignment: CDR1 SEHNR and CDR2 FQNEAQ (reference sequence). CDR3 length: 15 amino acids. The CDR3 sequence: CASSMTKPGAQTQYF.

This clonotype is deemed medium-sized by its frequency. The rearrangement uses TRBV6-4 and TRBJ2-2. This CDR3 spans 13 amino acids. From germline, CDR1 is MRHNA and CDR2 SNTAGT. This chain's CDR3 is CASSDYDTGELFF.

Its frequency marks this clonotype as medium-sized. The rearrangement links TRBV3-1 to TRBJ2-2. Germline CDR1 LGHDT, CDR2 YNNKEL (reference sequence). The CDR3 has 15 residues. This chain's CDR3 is CASSPDGVNGGELFF.

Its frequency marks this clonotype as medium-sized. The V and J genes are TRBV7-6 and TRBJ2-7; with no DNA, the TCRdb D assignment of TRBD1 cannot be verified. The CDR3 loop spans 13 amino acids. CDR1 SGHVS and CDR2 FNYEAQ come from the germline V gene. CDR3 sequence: CASSPGPNYEQYF.

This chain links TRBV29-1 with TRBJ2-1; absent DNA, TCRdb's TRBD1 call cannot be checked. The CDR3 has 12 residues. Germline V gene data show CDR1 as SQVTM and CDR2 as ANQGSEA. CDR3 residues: CSGGGLSNEQFF.

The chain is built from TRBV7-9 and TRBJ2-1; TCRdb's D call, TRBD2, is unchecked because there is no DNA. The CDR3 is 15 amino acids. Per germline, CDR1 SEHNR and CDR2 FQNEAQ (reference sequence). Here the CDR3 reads CASRQAGESYNEQFF.

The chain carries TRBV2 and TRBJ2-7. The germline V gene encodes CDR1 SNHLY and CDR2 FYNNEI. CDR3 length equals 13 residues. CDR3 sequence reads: CASSPLLGYEQYF.

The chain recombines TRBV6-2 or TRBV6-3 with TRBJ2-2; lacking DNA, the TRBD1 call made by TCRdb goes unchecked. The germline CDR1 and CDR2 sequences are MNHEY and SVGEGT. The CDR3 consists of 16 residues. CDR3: CAGRSDPGQFSGELFF.

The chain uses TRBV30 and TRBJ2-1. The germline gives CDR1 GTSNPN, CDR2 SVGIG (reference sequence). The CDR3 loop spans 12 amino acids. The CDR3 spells CAWSLDYNEQFF.

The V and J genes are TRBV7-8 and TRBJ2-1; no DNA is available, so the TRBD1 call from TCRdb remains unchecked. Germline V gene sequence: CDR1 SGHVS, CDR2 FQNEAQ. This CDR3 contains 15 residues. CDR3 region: CASSQERGAGNEQFF. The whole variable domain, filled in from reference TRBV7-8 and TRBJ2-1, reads GAGVSQSPRYKVAKRGQDVALRCDPISGHVSLFWYQQALGQGPEFLTYFQNEAQLDKSGLPSDRFFAERPEGSVSTLKIQRTQQEDSAVYLCASSQERGAGNEQFFGPGTRLTVL.

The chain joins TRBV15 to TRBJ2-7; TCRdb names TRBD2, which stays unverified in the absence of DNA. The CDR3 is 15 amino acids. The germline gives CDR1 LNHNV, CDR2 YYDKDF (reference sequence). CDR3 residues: CATSGGTSGFYEQYF.

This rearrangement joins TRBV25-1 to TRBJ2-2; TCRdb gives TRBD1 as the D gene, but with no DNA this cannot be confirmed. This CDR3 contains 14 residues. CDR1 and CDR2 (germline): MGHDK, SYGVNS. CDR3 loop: CASSAPSDTGELFF.

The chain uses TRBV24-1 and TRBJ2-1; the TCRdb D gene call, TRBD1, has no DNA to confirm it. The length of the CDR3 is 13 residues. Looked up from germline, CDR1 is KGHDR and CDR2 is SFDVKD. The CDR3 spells CATAPGDYNEQFF.

The CDR3 is CASRRGVYEQYF. This chain joins TRBV12-3 or TRBV12-4 and TRBJ2-7; the TCRdb call, TRBD2, lacks DNA for checking. The CDR3 totals 12 residues.

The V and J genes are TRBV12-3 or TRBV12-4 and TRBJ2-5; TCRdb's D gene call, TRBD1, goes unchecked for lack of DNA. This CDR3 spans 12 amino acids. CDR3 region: CASSPGRETQYF.

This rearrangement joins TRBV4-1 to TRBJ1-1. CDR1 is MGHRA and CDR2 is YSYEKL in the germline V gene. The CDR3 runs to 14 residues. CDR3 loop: CASSQDPVNTEAFF.

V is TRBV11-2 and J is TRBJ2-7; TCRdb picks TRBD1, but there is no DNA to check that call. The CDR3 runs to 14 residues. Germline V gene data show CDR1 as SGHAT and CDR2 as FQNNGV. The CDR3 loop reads CASSLGLTGYEQYF.

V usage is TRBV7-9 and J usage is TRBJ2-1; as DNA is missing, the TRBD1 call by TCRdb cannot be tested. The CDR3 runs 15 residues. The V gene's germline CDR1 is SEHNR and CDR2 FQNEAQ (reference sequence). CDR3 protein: CASSSTGPGPNEQFF.

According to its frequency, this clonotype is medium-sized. The CDR3 loop reads CSAASPGDNGELFF. The chain combines TRBV20-1 with TRBJ2-2; with no DNA, the TCRdb D assignment of TRBD1 cannot be verified. This CDR3 is built from 14 residues. Per the germline V gene, CDR1 is DFQATT and CDR2 is SNEGSKA (reference sequence).

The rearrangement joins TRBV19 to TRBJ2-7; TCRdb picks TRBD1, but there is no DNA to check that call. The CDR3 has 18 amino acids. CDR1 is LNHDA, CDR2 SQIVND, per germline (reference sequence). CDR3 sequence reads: CASSPSQGVSFFMYEQYF.